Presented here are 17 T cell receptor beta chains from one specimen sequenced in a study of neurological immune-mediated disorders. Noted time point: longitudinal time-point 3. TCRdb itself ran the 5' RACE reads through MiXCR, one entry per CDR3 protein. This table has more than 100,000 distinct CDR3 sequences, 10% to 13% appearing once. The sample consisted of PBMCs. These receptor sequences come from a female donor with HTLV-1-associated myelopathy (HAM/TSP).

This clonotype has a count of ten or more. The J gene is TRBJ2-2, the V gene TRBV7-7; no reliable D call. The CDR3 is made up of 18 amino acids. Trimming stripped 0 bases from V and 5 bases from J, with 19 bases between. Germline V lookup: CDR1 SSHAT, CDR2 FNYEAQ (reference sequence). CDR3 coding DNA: TGTGCCAGCAGCTTAGCCACTGCCGGTTGGGAAACAACCGGGGAGCTGTTTTTT. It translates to CASSLATAGWETTGELFF.

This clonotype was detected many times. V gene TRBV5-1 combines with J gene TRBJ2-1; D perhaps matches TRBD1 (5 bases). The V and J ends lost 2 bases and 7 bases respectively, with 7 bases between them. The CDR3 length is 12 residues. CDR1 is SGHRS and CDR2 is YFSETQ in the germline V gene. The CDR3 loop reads CASSLPGNEQFF. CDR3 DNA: TGCGCCAGCAGCTTACCAGGGAATGAGCAGTTCTTC.

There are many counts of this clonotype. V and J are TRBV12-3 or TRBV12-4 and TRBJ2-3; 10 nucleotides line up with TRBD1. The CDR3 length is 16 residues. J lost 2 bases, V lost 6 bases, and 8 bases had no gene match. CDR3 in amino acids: CASSTGTGDITDTQYF. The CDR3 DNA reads TGTGCCAGCAGCACTGGGACAGGGGACATCACAGATACGCAGTATTTT.

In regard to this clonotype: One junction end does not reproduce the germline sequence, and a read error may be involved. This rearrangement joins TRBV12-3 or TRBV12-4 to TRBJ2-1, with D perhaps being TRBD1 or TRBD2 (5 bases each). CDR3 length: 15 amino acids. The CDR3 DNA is TGTGCCAACAGTTTACTCGGGGCGGGTTACAATGAGCAGTTCTTC. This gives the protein CANSLLGAGYNEQFF.

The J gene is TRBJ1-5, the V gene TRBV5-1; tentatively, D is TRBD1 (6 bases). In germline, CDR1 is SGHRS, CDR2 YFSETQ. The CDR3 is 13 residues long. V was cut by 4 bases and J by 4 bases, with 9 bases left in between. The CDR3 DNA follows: TGCGCCAGCAGCGGGGGGCCTAATCAGCCCCAGCATTTT. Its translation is CASSGGPNQPQHF. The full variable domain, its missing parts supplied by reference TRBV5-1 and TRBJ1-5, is KAGVTQTPRYLIKTRGQQVTLSCSPISGHRSVSWYQQTPGQGLQFLFEYFSETQRNKGNFPGRFSGRQFSNSRSEMNVSTLELGDSALYLCASSGGPNQPQHFGDGTRLSIL.

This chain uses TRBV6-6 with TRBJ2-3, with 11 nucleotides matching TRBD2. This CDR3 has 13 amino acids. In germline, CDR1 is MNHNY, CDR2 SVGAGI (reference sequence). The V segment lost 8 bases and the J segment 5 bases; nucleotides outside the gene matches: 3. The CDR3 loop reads CASSGLAVDTQYF. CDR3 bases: TGTGCCAGCTCGGGACTAGCGGTAGATACGCAGTATTTT.

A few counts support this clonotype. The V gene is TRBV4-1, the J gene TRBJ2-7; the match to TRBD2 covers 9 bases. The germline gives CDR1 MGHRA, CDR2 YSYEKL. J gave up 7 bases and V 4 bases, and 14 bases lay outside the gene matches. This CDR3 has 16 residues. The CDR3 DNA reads TGCGCCAGCAGCCCCCCTAGGGCTAGCGGGGCCGAGGAGCAGTACTTC. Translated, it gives CASSPPRASGAEEQYF.

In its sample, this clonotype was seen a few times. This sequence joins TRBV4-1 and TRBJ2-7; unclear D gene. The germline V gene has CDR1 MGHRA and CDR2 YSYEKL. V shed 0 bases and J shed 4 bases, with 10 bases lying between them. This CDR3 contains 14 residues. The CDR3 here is CASSQEVGPYEQYF. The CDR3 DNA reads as TGCGCCAGCAGCCAAGAAGTAGGGCCTTACGAGCAGTACTTC.

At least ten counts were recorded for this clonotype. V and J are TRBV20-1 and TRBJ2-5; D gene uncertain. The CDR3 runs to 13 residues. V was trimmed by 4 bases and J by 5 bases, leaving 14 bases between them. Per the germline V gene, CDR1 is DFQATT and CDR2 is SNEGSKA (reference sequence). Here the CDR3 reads CSATARSSETQYF. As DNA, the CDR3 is TGCAGTGCTACTGCTAGGTCGAGCGAGACCCAGTACTTC.

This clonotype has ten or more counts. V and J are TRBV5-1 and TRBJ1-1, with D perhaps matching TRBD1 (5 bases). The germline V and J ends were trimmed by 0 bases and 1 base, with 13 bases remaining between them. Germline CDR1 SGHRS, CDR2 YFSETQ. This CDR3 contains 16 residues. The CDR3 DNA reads TGCGCCAGCAGCTTGGATCGGGGCGCCAGGAACACTGAAGCTTTCTTT. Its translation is CASSLDRGARNTEAFF.

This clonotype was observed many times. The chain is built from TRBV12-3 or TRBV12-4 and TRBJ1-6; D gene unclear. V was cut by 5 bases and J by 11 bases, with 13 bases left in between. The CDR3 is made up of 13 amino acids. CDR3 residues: CASSVGRAAPLHF. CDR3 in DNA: TGTGCCAGCAGTGTTGGGCGCGCAGCACCCCTCCACTTT.

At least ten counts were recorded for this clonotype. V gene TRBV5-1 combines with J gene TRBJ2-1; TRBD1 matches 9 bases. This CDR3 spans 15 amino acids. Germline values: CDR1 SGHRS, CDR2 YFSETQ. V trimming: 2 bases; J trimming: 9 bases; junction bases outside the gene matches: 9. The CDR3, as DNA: TGCGCCAGCAGCTTACAGGGGGCAGGGGGAAGTGAGCAGTTCTTC. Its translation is CASSLQGAGGSEQFF. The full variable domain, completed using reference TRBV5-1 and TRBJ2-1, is KAGVTQTPRYLIKTRGQQVTLSCSPISGHRSVSWYQQTPGQGLQFLFEYFSETQRNKGNFPGRFSGRQFSNSRSEMNVSTLELGDSALYLCASSLQGAGGSEQFFGPGTRLTVL.

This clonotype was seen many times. Here the CDR3 DNA reads TGCGCCAGCAGCTCCTCTGGTGCGAGCTCCTACAATGAGCAGTTCTTC. Translation gives CASSSSGASSYNEQFF. The V gene is TRBV5-1, the J gene TRBJ2-1; D is unresolved. The CDR3 runs 16 residues. Germline CDR1 reads SGHRS; CDR2 reads YFSETQ. The V end lost 3 bases, the J end lost 0 bases, and 13 bases lay between the germline ends.

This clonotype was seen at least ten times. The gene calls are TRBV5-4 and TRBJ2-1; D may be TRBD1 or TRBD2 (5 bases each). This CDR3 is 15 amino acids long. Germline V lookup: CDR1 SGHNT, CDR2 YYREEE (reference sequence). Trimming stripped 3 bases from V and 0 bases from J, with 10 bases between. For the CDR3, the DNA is TGTGCCAGCAGCTGGGGGACCAACTCCTACAATGAGCAGTTCTTC. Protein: CASSWGTNSYNEQFF.

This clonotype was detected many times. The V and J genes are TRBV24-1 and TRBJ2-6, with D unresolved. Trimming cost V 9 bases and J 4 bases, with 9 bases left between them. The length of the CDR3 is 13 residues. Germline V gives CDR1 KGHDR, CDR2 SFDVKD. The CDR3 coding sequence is TGTGCCACCGGGCAACCCGGGGCCAACGTCCTGACTTTC. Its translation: CATGQPGANVLTF.

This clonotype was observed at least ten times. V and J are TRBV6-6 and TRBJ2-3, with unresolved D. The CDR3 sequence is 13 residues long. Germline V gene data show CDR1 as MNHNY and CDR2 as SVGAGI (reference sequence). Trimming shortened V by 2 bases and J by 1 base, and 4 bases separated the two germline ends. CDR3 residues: CASSYGRTDTQYF. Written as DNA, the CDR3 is TGTGCCAGCAGTTACGGACGCACAGATACGCAGTATTTT.

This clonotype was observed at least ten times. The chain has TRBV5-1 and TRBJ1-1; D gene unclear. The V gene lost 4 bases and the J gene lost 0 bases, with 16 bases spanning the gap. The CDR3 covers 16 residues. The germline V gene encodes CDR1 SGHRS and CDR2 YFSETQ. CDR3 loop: CASSMDGRLMNTEAFF. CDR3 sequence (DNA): TGCGCCAGCAGCATGGATGGCAGGCTCATGAACACTGAAGCTTTCTTT.